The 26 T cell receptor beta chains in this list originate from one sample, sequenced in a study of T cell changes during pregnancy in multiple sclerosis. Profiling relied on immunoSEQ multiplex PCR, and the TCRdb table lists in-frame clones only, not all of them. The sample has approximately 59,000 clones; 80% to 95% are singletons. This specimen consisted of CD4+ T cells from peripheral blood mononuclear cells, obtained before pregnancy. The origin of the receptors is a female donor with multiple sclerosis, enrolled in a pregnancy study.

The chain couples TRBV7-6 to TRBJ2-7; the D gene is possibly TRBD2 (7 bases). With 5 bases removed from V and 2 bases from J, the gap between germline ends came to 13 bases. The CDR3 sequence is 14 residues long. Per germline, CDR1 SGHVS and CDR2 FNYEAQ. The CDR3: CASSPRGGPYEQYF. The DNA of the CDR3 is TGTGCCAGCAGCCCGCGCGGGGGCCCCTACGAGCAGTACTTC.

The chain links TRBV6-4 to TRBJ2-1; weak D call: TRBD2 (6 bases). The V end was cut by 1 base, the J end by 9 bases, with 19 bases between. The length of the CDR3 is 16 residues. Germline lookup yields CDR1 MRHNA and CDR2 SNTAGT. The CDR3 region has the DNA TGTGCCAGCAGTGACTATCCCTGGAGGGGTGGGCGTGAGCAGTTCTTC. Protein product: CASSDYPWRGGREQFF.

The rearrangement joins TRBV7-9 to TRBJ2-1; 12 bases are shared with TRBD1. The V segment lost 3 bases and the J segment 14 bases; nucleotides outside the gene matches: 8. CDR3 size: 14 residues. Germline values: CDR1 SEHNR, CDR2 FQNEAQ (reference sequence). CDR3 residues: CASSLGGTGGAEFF. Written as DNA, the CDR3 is TGTGCCAGCAGCTTGGGGGGGACAGGGGGCGCAGAGTTCTTC.

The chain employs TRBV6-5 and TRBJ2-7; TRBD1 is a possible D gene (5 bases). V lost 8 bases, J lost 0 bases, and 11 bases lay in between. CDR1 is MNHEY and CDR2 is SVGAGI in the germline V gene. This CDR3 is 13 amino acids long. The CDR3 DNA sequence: TGTGCCAGCCGAGACAGTCGCTCCTACGAGCAGTACTTC. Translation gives CASRDSRSYEQYF.

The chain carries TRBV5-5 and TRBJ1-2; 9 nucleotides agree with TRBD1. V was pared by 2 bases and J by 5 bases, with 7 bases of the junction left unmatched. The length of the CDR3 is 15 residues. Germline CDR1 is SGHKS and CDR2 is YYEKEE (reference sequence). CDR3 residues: CASSFTTGGEYGYTF. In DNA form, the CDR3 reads TGTGCCAGCAGCTTCACGACAGGGGGTGAATATGGCTACACCTTC.

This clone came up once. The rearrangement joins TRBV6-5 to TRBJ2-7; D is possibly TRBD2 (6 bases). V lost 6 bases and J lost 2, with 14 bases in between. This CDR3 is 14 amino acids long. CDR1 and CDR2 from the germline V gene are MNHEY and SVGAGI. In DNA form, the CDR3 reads TGTGCCAGCAGCCTTGGAGGGAGTGCCTACGAGCAGTACTTC. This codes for CASSLGGSAYEQYF.

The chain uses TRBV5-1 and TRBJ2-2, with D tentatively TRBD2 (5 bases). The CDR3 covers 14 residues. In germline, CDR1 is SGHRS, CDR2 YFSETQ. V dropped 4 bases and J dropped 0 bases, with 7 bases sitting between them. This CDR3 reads CASSQDSNTGELFF. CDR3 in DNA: TGCGCCAGCAGCCAGGACTCGAACACCGGGGAGCTGTTTTTT.

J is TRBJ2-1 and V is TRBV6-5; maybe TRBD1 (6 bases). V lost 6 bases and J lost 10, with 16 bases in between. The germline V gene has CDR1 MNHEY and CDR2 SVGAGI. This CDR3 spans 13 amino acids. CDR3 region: CASSFQRGTEQFF. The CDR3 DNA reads TGTGCCAGCAGCTTCCAAAGGGGGACGGAGCAGTTCTTC.

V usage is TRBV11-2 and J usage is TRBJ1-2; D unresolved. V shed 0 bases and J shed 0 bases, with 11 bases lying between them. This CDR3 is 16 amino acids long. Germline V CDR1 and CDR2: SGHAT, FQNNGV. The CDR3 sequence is CASSLDFVPTNYGYTF. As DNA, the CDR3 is TGTGCCAGCAGCTTAGATTTTGTTCCAACTAACTATGGCTACACCTTC.

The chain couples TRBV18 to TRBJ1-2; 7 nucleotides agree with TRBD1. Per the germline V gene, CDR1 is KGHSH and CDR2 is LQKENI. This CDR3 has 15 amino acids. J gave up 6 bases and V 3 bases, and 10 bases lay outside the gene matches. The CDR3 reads CASSPLRQGTDGYTF. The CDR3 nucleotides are TGTGCCAGCTCACCGCTCCGACAGGGTACGGATGGCTACACCTTC.

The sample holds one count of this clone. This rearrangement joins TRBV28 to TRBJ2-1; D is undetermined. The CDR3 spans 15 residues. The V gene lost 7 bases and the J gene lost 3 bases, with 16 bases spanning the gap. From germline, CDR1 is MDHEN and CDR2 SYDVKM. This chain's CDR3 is CASIKPAGFYNEQFF. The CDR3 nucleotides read TGTGCCAGCATCAAACCAGCAGGTTTCTACAATGAGCAGTTCTTC.

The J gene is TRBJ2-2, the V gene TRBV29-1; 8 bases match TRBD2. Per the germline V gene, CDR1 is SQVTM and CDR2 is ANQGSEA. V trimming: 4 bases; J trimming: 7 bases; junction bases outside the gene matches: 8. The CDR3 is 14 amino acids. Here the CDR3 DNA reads TGCAGCGTTGGCACTAGCGGCGTTGTCGGGGAGCTGTTTTTT. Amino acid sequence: CSVGTSGVVGELFF.

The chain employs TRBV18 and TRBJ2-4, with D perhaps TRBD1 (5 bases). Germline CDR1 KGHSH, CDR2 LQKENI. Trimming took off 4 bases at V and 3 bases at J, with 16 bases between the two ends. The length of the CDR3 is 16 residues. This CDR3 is CASSLVTSRGKNIQYF. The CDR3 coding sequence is TGTGCCAGCTCACTAGTGACTTCTAGGGGCAAAAACATTCAGTACTTC.

CDR3 coding DNA: TGTGCCAGCAGTACCTCCGGGACAGGGAGGGGCGAGCAGTACTTC. This codes for CASSTSGTGRGEQYF. This sequence joins TRBV27 and TRBJ2-7, with 9 bases that match TRBD1. V trimming: 5 bases; J trimming: 6 bases; junction bases outside the gene matches: 11. The V gene's germline CDR1 is MNHEY and CDR2 SMNVEV (reference sequence). The CDR3 consists of 15 residues.

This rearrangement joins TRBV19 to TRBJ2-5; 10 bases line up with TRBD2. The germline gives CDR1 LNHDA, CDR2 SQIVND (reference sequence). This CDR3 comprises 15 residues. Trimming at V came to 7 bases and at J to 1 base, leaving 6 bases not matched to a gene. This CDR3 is CASTMSGGGQETQYF. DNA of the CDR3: TGTGCCAGTACCATGAGCGGGGGGGGCCAAGAGACCCAGTACTTC.

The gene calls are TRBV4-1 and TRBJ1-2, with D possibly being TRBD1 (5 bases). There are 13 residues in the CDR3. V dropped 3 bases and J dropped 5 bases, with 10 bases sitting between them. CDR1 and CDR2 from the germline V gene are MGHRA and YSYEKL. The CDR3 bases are TGCGCCAGCAGCCAGGGGGGGGGTTATGGCTACACCTTC. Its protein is CASSQGGGYGYTF.

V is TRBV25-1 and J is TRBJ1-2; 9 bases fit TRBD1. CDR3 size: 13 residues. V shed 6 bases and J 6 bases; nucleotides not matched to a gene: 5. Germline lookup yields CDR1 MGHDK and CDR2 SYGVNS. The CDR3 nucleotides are TGTGCCAGCAGCGAACAGGGGGCGCATGGCTACACCTTC. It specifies CASSEQGAHGYTF.

This CDR3 reads CASSLSALAAGTNTGELFF. The CDR3 nucleotides read TGTGCCAGCAGCTTATCAGCCCTAGCGGCCGGGACGAACACCGGGGAGCTGTTTTTT. J is TRBJ2-2 and V is TRBV11-3; the match to TRBD2 covers 7 bases. The CDR3 covers 19 residues. The germline CDR1 and CDR2 sequences are SGHNT and YENEEA. J lost 0 bases, V lost 2 bases, and 12 bases had no gene match.

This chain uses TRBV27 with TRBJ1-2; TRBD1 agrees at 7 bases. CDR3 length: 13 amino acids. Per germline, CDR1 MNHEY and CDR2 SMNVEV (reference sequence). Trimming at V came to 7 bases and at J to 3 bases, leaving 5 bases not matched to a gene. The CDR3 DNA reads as TGTGCCAGCACCACCCAGGGGGACTATGGCTACACCTTC. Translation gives CASTTQGDYGYTF.

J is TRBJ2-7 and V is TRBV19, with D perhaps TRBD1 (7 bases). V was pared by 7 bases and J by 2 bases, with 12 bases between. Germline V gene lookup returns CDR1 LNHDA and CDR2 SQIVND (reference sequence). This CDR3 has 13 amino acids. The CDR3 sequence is CASTPGGTYEQYF. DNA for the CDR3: TGTGCCAGTACCCCAGGGGGGACCTACGAGCAGTACTTC.

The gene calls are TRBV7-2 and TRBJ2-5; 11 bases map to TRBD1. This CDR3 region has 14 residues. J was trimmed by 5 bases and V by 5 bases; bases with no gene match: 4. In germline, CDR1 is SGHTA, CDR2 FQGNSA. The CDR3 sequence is CASSPRDRGETQYF. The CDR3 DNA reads TGTGCCAGCAGCCCCCGGGACAGGGGGGAGACCCAGTACTTC.

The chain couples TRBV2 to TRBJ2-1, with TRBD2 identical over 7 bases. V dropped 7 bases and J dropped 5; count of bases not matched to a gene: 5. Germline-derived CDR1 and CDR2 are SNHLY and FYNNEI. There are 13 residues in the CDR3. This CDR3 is CASNREANNEQFF. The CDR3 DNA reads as TGTGCCAGCAACCGGGAGGCGAACAATGAGCAGTTCTTC.

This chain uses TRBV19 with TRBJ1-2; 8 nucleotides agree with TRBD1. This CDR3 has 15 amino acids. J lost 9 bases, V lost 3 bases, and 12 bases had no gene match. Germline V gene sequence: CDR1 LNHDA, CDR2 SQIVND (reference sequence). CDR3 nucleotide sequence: TGTGCCAGTAGTATGAGTGAGGGACAGGTAGGTAGCTACACCTTC. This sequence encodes CASSMSEGQVGSYTF.

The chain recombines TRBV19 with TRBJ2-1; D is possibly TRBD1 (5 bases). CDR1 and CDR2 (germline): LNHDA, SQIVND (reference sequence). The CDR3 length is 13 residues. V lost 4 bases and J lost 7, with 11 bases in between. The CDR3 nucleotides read TGTGCCAGTAGTAATGAAAGGGGAAATGAGCAGTTCTTC. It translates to CASSNERGNEQFF.

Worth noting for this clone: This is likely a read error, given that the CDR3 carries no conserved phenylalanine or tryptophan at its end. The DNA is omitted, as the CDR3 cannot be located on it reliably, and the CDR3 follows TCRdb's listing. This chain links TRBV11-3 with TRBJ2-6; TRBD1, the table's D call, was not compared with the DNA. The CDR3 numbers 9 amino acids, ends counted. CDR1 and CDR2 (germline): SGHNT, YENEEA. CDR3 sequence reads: CAKTELAPL.

The CDR3 DNA reads as TGTGCCAGCAGACAAGCGGGGACTAACACCGGGGAGCTGTTTTTT. It encodes CASRQAGTNTGELFF. V gene TRBV6-5 combines with J gene TRBJ2-2, with TRBD2 identical over 7 bases. This CDR3 spans 15 amino acids. Germline trimming cut 6 bases from V and 2 bases from J; bases unmatched to any gene: 6. Germline values: CDR1 MNHEY, CDR2 SVGAGI.